These T cell receptor beta chains were read from a single sample in a study of control samples from healthy donors and cancer patients. Data came from immunoSEQ multiplex PCR; TCRdb stores just in-frame clones and leaves some out. In the table there are some 120,000 clones, nearly 95% of which are singletons. Sequencing was performed on blood. The receptors shown here come from a man aged 30-40 years in good health. The CDR3 runs from the conserved cysteine through the conserved F or W. The order of the fields is clone size, D gene, V gene, J gene, CDR3 DNA, CDR3 protein. A D gene is named only where the DNA matches it firmly. Only some rows state a clone size, as once, few, many or a class for expanded clones.

clone size: NA
D gene: TRBD1
V gene: TRBV30
J gene: TRBJ1-5
CDR3 DNA: TGTGCCTGGGCCCTGAATGCGGGACAGATAAATAGGGGCAATCAGCCCCAGCATTTT
CDR3 protein: CAWALNAGQINRGNQPQHF

clone size: NA
D gene: NA
V gene: TRBV19
J gene: TRBJ1-5
CDR3 DNA: TGTGCCAGTTCCGGGACGGCCCGGGCCAATCAGCCCCAGCATTTT
CDR3 protein: CASSGTARANQPQHF

clone size: NA
D gene: NA
V gene: TRBV19
J gene: TRBJ1-1
CDR3 DNA: TGTGCCAGTAGTTCAGACCCGGGCGAGAGCACTGAAGCTTTCTTT
CDR3 protein: CASSSDPGESTEAFF

clone size: once
D gene: TRBD1
V gene: TRBV5-1
J gene: TRBJ2-5
CDR3 DNA: TGCGCCAGCCGGGCCCCGGGACAGGGAAGGACCCAGTACTTC
CDR3 protein: CASRAPGQGRTQYF

clone size: NA
D gene: NA
V gene: TRBV11-1
J gene: TRBJ1-1
CDR3 DNA: TGTGCCAGCAGCCCCCGTAGAGGGGGAGGAACTGAAGCTTTCTTT
CDR3 protein: CASSPRRGGGTEAFF

clone size: NA
D gene: NA
V gene: TRBV29-1
J gene: TRBJ1-2
CDR3 DNA: TGCAGCGTTGAGTCGAGGGGCGAGGGGGCTAACTATGGCTACACCTTC
CDR3 protein: CSVESRGEGANYGYTF

clone size: once
D gene: NA
V gene: TRBV3-1/TRBV3-2
J gene: TRBJ1-1
CDR3 DNA: TGTGCCAGCAGCCAAGACTGGTTCGGTTACCGTGAAGCTTTCTTT
CDR3 protein: CASSQDWFGYREAFF

clone size: few
D gene: NA
V gene: TRBV6-5
J gene: TRBJ1-2
CDR3 DNA: TGTGCCTCCCGCAGAGGGCAGGACTATGGCTACACCTTC
CDR3 protein: CASRRGQDYGYTF

clone size: once
D gene: NA
V gene: TRBV13
J gene: TRBJ2-5
CDR3 DNA: TGTGCCAGCAGCTTGGGGGGCGGGGAGACCCAGTACTTC
CDR3 protein: CASSLGGGETQYF

clone size: NA
D gene: NA
V gene: TRBV2
J gene: TRBJ1-1
CDR3 DNA: TGTGCCAGCACGAATGGGGCAGCTAACACTGAAGCTTTCTTT
CDR3 protein: CASTNGAANTEAFF

clone size: once
D gene: NA
V gene: TRBV9
J gene: TRBJ2-1
CDR3 DNA: TGTGCCAGCAGCTTCAGTGTTATTAGTGCTGAGCAGTTCTTC
CDR3 protein: CASSFSVISAEQFF

clone size: NA
D gene: NA
V gene: TRBV19
J gene: TRBJ1-3
CDR3 DNA: TGTGCCAGTAGCATTGGGGCGAGCTCTGGAAACACCATATATTTT
CDR3 protein: CASSIGASSGNTIYF

clone size: NA
D gene: NA
V gene: TRBV4-1
J gene: TRBJ1-4
CDR3 DNA: TGCGCCAGCAGCCGAGGGCCCCGCGGTGGTGAAAAACTGTTTTTT
CDR3 protein: CASSRGPRGGEKLFF

clone size: NA
D gene: NA
V gene: TRBV7-9
J gene: TRBJ1-1
CDR3 DNA: TGTGCCAGCAGCACACAGGGTGACACTGAAGCTTTCTTT
CDR3 protein: CASSTQGDTEAFF

clone size: NA
D gene: NA
V gene: TRBV6-5
J gene: TRBJ2-3
CDR3 DNA: TGTGCCAGCAGTTACTCGGAGGGTCTCGCAGATACGCAGTATTTT
CDR3 protein: CASSYSEGLADTQYF

clone size: NA
D gene: NA
V gene: TRBV7-9
J gene: TRBJ1-1
CDR3 DNA: TGTGCCAGCAGCTTGCAGGTGAACACTGAAGCTTTCTTT
CDR3 protein: CASSLQVNTEAFF

clone size: NA
D gene: NA
V gene: TRBV28
J gene: TRBJ1-4
CDR3 DNA: TGTGCCAGCAGTTTGGGGCAGATTAATGAAAAACTGTTTTTT
CDR3 protein: CASSLGQINEKLFF

clone size: NA
D gene: TRBD2
V gene: TRBV11-2
J gene: TRBJ2-1
CDR3 DNA: TGTGCCAGCAGCTCGGGGGGGGCCCACAATGAGCAGTTCTTC
CDR3 protein: CASSSGGAHNEQFF

clone size: NA
D gene: TRBD1
V gene: TRBV5-5
J gene: TRBJ2-7
CDR3 DNA: TGTGCCAGCAGCTTGGATGGGACAGGGGCCTACGAGCAGTACTTC
CDR3 protein: CASSLDGTGAYEQYF

clone size: NA
D gene: TRBD2
V gene: TRBV5-1
J gene: TRBJ2-1
CDR3 DNA: TGCGCCAGCAGCGTTAGCGGGGCCCTTGGGAATGAGCAGTTCTTC
CDR3 protein: CASSVSGALGNEQFF

clone size: once
D gene: TRBD1
V gene: TRBV2
J gene: TRBJ2-7
CDR3 DNA: TGTGCCAGCAAAAACAACGACAGGGCCCCCTCCTACGAGCAGTACTTC
CDR3 protein: CASKNNDRAPSYEQYF

clone size: NA
D gene: TRBD1
V gene: TRBV18
J gene: TRBJ1-4
CDR3 DNA: TGTGCCAGCTCACCGGACAGGGCGGCAACTAATGAAAAACTGTTTTTT
CDR3 protein: CASSPDRAATNEKLFF

clone size: NA
D gene: TRBD1
V gene: TRBV6-5
J gene: TRBJ1-5
CDR3 DNA: TGTGCCAGCAGCACTGACAGGGGACCCAATCAGCCCCAGCATTTT
CDR3 protein: CASSTDRGPNQPQHF

clone size: NA
D gene: NA
V gene: TRBV2
J gene: TRBJ2-7
CDR3 DNA: TGTGCCAGCAGTGAAGAAGTGGACCACTACGAGCAGTACTTC
CDR3 protein: CASSEEVDHYEQYF

clone size: NA
D gene: NA
V gene: TRBV3-1/TRBV3-2
J gene: TRBJ1-2
CDR3 DNA: TGTGCCAGCAGCCAGGCCCCTCGAGGCGGCTACACCTTC
CDR3 protein: CASSQAPRGGYTF

clone size: NA
D gene: NA
V gene: TRBV5-1
J gene: TRBJ1-1
CDR3 DNA: TGCGCCAGCAGCATCGACGGAGGCACTGAAGCTTTCTTT
CDR3 protein: CASSIDGGTEAFF

clone size: NA
D gene: TRBD2
V gene: TRBV5-6
J gene: TRBJ2-5
CDR3 DNA: TGTGCCAGCAGCTTAATTAGCGGGGGGTCGGAGACCCAGTACTTC
CDR3 protein: CASSLISGGSETQYF

clone size: once
D gene: NA
V gene: TRBV28
J gene: TRBJ2-1
CDR3 DNA: TGTGCCAGCCACCCCGGGGGCGATGAGCAGTTCTTC
CDR3 protein: CASHPGGDEQFF

clone size: once
D gene: NA
V gene: TRBV28
J gene: TRBJ1-5
CDR3 DNA: TGTGCCAGCAGTTTGGGGGATTATAGCAATCAGCCCCAGCATTTT
CDR3 protein: CASSLGDYSNQPQHF

clone size: NA
D gene: NA
V gene: TRBV27
J gene: TRBJ1-3
CDR3 DNA: TGTGCCAGCAGTCTGGGGCGAGGACCTGGAAACACCATATATTTT
CDR3 protein: CASSLGRGPGNTIYF

clone size: NA
D gene: NA
V gene: TRBV5-1
J gene: TRBJ2-2
CDR3 DNA: TGCGCCAGCAGCGGGCCCGGGACAACCCCGAACACCGGGGAGCTGTTTTTT
CDR3 protein: CASSGPGTTPNTGELFF

clone size: NA
D gene: NA
V gene: TRBV2
J gene: TRBJ1-1
CDR3 DNA: TGTGCCAGCAGTGGCGACAGCAAGCGGACTGAAGCTTTCTTT
CDR3 protein: CASSGDSKRTEAFF

clone size: NA
D gene: TRBD1
V gene: TRBV10-1
J gene: TRBJ1-6
CDR3 DNA: TGCGCCAGCCTCTTTGAGCAGGGGGATTCACCCCTCCACTTT
CDR3 protein: CASLFEQGDSPLHF